Below are 29 T cell receptor beta chains sequenced from a single sample in a study of T cells in tuberculosis. Sequencing was performed with immunoSEQ multiplex PCR; in TCRdb, only in-frame clones are kept and a portion is missing. The sample carries roughly 34,000 clones, 70% to 90% recorded once. Time point: new active TB diagnosis, blood taken before or within 7 days of starting treatment. Here the sequenced sample was PBMCs, taken at tuberculosis diagnosis. Receptors were obtained from an adult with tuberculosis.

The chain recombines TRBV15 with TRBJ2-1, with 12 bases aligning to TRBD2. CDR1 LNHNV and CDR2 YYDKDF come from the germline V gene (reference sequence). CDR3 size: 19 residues. The trim removed 0 bases at V and 8 bases at J, leaving 14 bases unmatched. CDR3 amino acids: CATSRDSELAGGPIDEQFF. In DNA form, the CDR3 reads TGTGCCACCAGCAGAGATTCTGAGCTAGCGGGAGGGCCCATCGATGAGCAGTTCTTC.

The gene calls are TRBV2 and TRBJ1-2, with 7 bases fitting TRBD1. With V trimmed by 4 bases and J by 6 bases, 5 bases remained unmatched. The CDR3 covers 13 residues. CDR1 and CDR2 (germline): SNHLY, FYNNEI. This CDR3 reads CASSGDSYHGYTF. CDR3 nucleotides: TGTGCCAGCAGTGGGGACAGCTACCATGGCTACACCTTC.

CDR3 amino acids: CASSRQGSAEQFF. CDR3 bases: TGTGCCAGCAGTCGACAGGGATCAGCTGAGCAGTTCTTC. This chain links TRBV27 with TRBJ2-1; TRBD1 aligns across 7 bases. CDR1 and CDR2 from the germline V gene are MNHEY and SMNVEV (reference sequence). The CDR3 is 13 residues long. V was clipped by 5 bases and J by 9 bases; unmatched bases: 7.

This chain connects TRBV2 to TRBJ2-4; 7 nucleotides align to TRBD2. The CDR3 sequence is 13 residues long. Germline CDR1 is SNHLY and CDR2 is FYNNEI. V lost 7 bases, J lost 6 bases, and 6 bases stayed unmatched. The CDR3, as DNA: TGTGCCAGCACCCGGGGGAGGGGAAACATTCAGTACTTC. Translating gives CASTRGRGNIQYF.

The chain combines TRBV28 with TRBJ1-2; D ambiguous. CDR1 MDHEN and CDR2 SYDVKM come from the germline V gene. Trimming pared 6 bases from V and 1 base from J, leaving 12 bases between. The CDR3 runs to 14 residues. The CDR3 DNA reads as TGTGCCAGCAGGCCCGCGGGATTTAACTATGGCTACACCTTC. This codes for CASRPAGFNYGYTF.

The chain links TRBV29-1 to TRBJ2-3; 7 bases line up with TRBD1. The CDR3 length is 16 residues. Germline trimming cut 0 bases from V and 2 bases from J; bases unmatched to any gene: 8. CDR1 and CDR2 (germline): SQVTM, ANQGSEA. The CDR3 here is CSVEDPKTGPTDTQYF. The CDR3 DNA reads as TGCAGCGTTGAAGATCCGAAGACAGGGCCCACAGATACGCAGTATTTT.

The chain couples TRBV7-2 to TRBJ1-2; 7 bases map to TRBD1. The CDR3 runs 15 residues. Germline loops: CDR1 SGHTA, CDR2 FQGNSA. With V trimmed by 0 bases and J by 2 bases, 3 bases remained unmatched. The CDR3 is CASSLAKTGNYGYTF. The CDR3 coding sequence is TGTGCCAGCAGCTTAGCGAAGACAGGGAACTATGGCTACACCTTC.

This clone was detected only a few times. The chain has TRBV10-3 and TRBJ1-1, with D unclear. Germline CDR1 and CDR2: ENHRY and SYGVKD. Trimming took off 6 bases at V and 0 bases at J, with 11 bases between the two ends. This CDR3 comprises 14 residues. This chain's CDR3 is CAIRRGGMNTEAFF. The CDR3, as DNA: TGTGCCATCAGGCGGGGAGGGATGAACACTGAAGCTTTCTTT.

The CDR3 DNA reads TGTGCCAGCAGTCCAGGGCAGGGTGGATACGAGCAGTACTTC. Its translation: CASSPGQGGYEQYF. The V call is TRBV28, the J call TRBJ2-7, with a tentative D call TRBD1 (5 bases). From germline, CDR1 is MDHEN and CDR2 SYDVKM. Trimming stripped 5 bases from V and 4 bases from J, with 15 bases between. The CDR3 has 14 residues. The full variable domain, rest sourced from reference TRBV28 and TRBJ2-7, is DVKVTQSSRYLVKRTGEKVFLECVQDMDHENMFWYRQDPGLGLRLIYFSYDVKMKEKGDIPEGYSVSREKKERFSLILESASTNQTSMYLCASSPGQGGYEQYFGPGTRLTVT.

V and J are TRBV29-1 and TRBJ2-7, with 9 positions matching TRBD1. Germline V gene lookup returns CDR1 SQVTM and CDR2 ANQGSEA. V dropped 6 bases and J dropped 5; count of bases not matched to a gene: 5. The CDR3 runs 12 residues. CDR3 in amino acids: CSVRDRADEQYF. The CDR3 region has the DNA TGCAGCGTCCGGGACAGGGCCGACGAGCAGTACTTC.

The rearrangement links TRBV6-6 to TRBJ2-7, with TRBD1 as a possible D gene (5 bases). The CDR3 length is 16 residues. Germline V gene data show CDR1 as MNHNY and CDR2 as SVGAGI (reference sequence). V was pared by 2 bases and J by 0 bases, with 14 bases between. In DNA, the CDR3 is TGTGCCAGCAGTTACAGCGCCGGACACCTCTCCTACGAGCAGTACTTC. It is translated as CASSYSAGHLSYEQYF.

The chain is built from TRBV5-6 and TRBJ2-5; TRBD2 aligns across 8 bases. The germline V gene encodes CDR1 SGHDT and CDR2 YYEEEE. The ends lost 2 bases at V and 2 bases at J; junction bases unmatched: 11. This CDR3 has 17 amino acids. The CDR3 DNA is TGTGCCAGCAGCTTATACGGGCGGGGGGAGTTACAAGAGACCCAGTACTTC. Amino acid sequence: CASSLYGRGELQETQYF.

The V call is TRBV4-3, the J call TRBJ1-1; a weak D match, TRBD1 (5 bases). Germline V gene data show CDR1 as LGHNA and CDR2 as YSLEER. The CDR3 sequence is 14 residues long. Trimming left V 7 bases short and J 4 bases short, with 16 bases between. CDR3 sequence: CASTRGLGGTEAFF. CDR3 DNA: TGCGCCAGCACCCGGGGTTTGGGGGGCACTGAAGCTTTCTTT.

The chain recombines TRBV5-4 with TRBJ1-1; 7 nucleotides line up with TRBD1. Germline CDR1 and CDR2: SGHNT and YYREEE (reference sequence). V dropped 0 bases and J dropped 6; count of bases not matched to a gene: 8. CDR3 size: 15 residues. The CDR3 region is CASSLDAGQGAEAFF. DNA of the CDR3: TGTGCCAGCAGCTTGGATGCAGGGCAGGGGGCTGAAGCTTTCTTT.

The chain carries TRBV18 and TRBJ1-1; 10 bases are shared with TRBD1. Per the germline V gene, CDR1 is KGHSH and CDR2 is LQKENI. The ends lost 6 bases at V and 3 bases at J; junction bases unmatched: 7. The length of the CDR3 is 15 residues. CDR3: CASSPGTGAYTEAFF. In DNA form, the CDR3 reads TGTGCCAGCTCGCCCGGGACAGGGGCGTACACTGAAGCTTTCTTT.

The DNA of the CDR3 is TGTGCCAGCAGTGAAGTGGCTGGTCCCGGGACAGGGGAGACCCAGTACTTC. Residues: CASSEVAGPGTGETQYF. The chain recombines TRBV6-1 with TRBJ2-5, with 9 bases aligning to TRBD1. In germline, CDR1 is MNHNS, CDR2 SASEGT. The CDR3 is 17 residues long. The junction had 11 bases not matched to a gene; V was cut back by 1 base and J by 5 bases.

CDR3 amino acids: CASSLTSGSRDEQFF. The CDR3 coding sequence is TGTGCCAGCAGCCTGACTAGCGGGAGTCGTGATGAGCAGTTCTTC. V and J are TRBV7-9 and TRBJ2-1; 12 bases line up with TRBD2. The J segment lost 8 bases and the V segment lost 5 bases, leaving 7 bases of the junction unmatched. The germline gives CDR1 SEHNR, CDR2 FQNEAQ (reference sequence). This CDR3 comprises 15 residues. The full variable domain, in which reference TRBV7-9 and TRBJ2-1 provide the parts outside the CDR3, is DTGVSQNPRHKITKRGQNVTFRCDPISEHNRLYWYRQTLGQGPEFLTYFQNEAQLEKSRLLSDRFSAERPKGSFSTLEIQRTEQGDSAMYLCASSLTSGSRDEQFFGPGTRLTVL.

This chain links TRBV7-2 with TRBJ2-7, with D unclear. The germline V gene encodes CDR1 SGHTA and CDR2 FQGNSA. This CDR3 contains 14 residues. The V end lost 3 bases, the J end lost 5 bases, and 14 bases lay between the germline ends. The CDR3 DNA is TGTGCCAGCAGCTTTGGTCTAGTTGGCAACGAGCAGTACTTC. Its translation is CASSFGLVGNEQYF.

Points on this clone: An end of the junction differs from the germline gene, which may be a read error. This chain links TRBV7-7 with TRBJ2-7; 9 bases match TRBD1. Germline CDR1 SSHAT, CDR2 FNYEAQ (reference sequence). The CDR3 has 13 residues. The DNA for the CDR3 is TGTGCTAGCAGTTTGGACAGGGGCCACGAGCAGTACTTC. Its translation: CASSLDRGHEQYF.

The J gene is TRBJ1-2, the V gene TRBV4-2; 7 nucleotides align to TRBD1. The CDR3 loop spans 15 amino acids. The trim removed 1 base at V and 2 bases at J, leaving 4 bases unmatched. Germline V lookup: CDR1 LGHNA, CDR2 YNFKEQ. Here the CDR3 DNA reads TGTGCCAGCAGCCAAGCCTCGACAGGGAACTATGGCTACACCTTC. It yields the protein CASSQASTGNYGYTF.

The chain employs TRBV9 and TRBJ2-3; D perhaps matches TRBD1 (5 bases). Germline loops: CDR1 SGDLS, CDR2 YYNGEE. The CDR3 runs to 14 residues. The germline V and J ends were trimmed by 1 base and 5 bases, with 11 bases remaining between them. CDR3 region: CASSVQGEGDTQYF. The CDR3 DNA sequence: TGTGCCAGCAGCGTACAAGGGGAAGGAGATACGCAGTATTTT.

The CDR3 DNA follows: TGTGCCAGCAGTTACTCTCGGGGGAACACTGAAGCTTTCTTT. Protein sequence: CASSYSRGNTEAFF. The chain combines TRBV6-5 with TRBJ1-1; D not certain. The CDR3 is 14 residues long. Trimming took off 0 bases at V and 1 base at J, with 6 bases between the two ends. Per the germline V gene, CDR1 is MNHEY and CDR2 is SVGAGI.

The rearrangement links TRBV28 to TRBJ2-5, with a weak D call TRBD1 (6 bases). Germline CDR1 reads MDHEN; CDR2 reads SYDVKM. The CDR3 contains 16 residues. V lost 3 bases to trimming and J lost 4 bases, with 18 bases between them. CDR3 nucleotide sequence: TGTGCCAGCAGTTTCCTCGGACAGCACGAGGGAGAGACCCAGTACTTC. Protein: CASSFLGQHEGETQYF.

The rearrangement joins TRBV11-3 to TRBJ2-7; D is unclear. The CDR3 sequence is 15 residues long. Germline CDR1 reads SGHNT; CDR2 reads YENEEA. With 0 bases removed from V and 2 bases from J, the gap between germline ends came to 11 bases. This CDR3 is CASSLDPEAAYEQYF. CDR3 nucleotide sequence: TGTGCCAGCAGCTTAGATCCCGAAGCCGCCTACGAGCAGTACTTC.

The genes are TRBV7-3 and TRBJ1-5; D gene unclear. Trimming left V 5 bases short and J 3 bases short, with 8 bases between. Per the germline V gene, CDR1 is SGHTA and CDR2 is FQGTGA. The CDR3 has 13 amino acids. The CDR3 DNA is TGTGCCAGCAGCCCCGGGTCCAATCAGCCCCAGCATTTT. This translates into CASSPGSNQPQHF.

The CDR3 region is CASSQDRGNYGYTF. The CDR3 DNA follows: TGCGCCAGCAGCCAAGACCGGGGTAACTATGGCTACACCTTC. The rearrangement uses TRBV4-1 and TRBJ1-2; D ambiguous. Germline V lookup: CDR1 MGHRA, CDR2 YSYEKL. The CDR3 is 14 amino acids. Trimming removed 0 bases from V and 1 base from J, with 6 bases in between.

This chain joins TRBV21-1 and TRBJ1-2. TRBV21-1 is annotated as a pseudogene. CDR3 length: 18 residues. The CDR3 sequence is CASSTPPGDQVRNYGYTF. In DNA form, the CDR3 reads TGTGCCAGCAGCACTCCTCCCGGGGATCAGGTTAGAAACTATGGCTACACCTTC.

The chain is built from TRBV5-4 and TRBJ2-7; no clear D gene. The germline V gene has CDR1 SGHNT and CDR2 YYREEE (reference sequence). V was pared by 0 bases and J by 4 bases, with 11 bases between. The CDR3 runs to 14 residues. The DNA of the CDR3 is TGTGCCAGCAGCTTGGGGCAGAGCAGGTACGAGCAGTACTTC. It encodes CASSLGQSRYEQYF.

V and J are TRBV4-3 and TRBJ1-2; D is possibly TRBD1 (5 bases). There are 13 residues in the CDR3. From germline, CDR1 is LGHNA and CDR2 YSLEER. Trimming shortened V by 0 bases and J by 7 bases, and 9 bases separated the two germline ends. CDR3 nucleotides: TGCGCCAGCAGCCAAGAAAGGGGTGGTGGCTACACCTTC. This gives the protein CASSQERGGGYTF.